A selection of T cell receptor beta chains follows, all from one sample in a study of cytomegalovirus exposure and HLA in healthy donors. Profiling relied on immunoSEQ multiplex PCR, and the TCRdb table lists in-frame clones only, not all of them. This table has hundreds of thousands of clones, over 60% appearing once. The specimen sequenced was PBMCs. The receptors shown here come from a man between 18 and 35 years old in good health and CMV-seronegative. The CDR3 runs from the conserved cysteine through the conserved F or W. The D gene is left open where the match is weak. Clone sizes are given selectively: once, few, many, or a class where the clone is expanded.

CDR3 protein,CDR3 DNA,clone size,D gene,J gene,V gene
CASSFGTVQETQYF,TGTGCCAGCAGCTTCGGGACAGTCCAAGAGACCCAGTACTTC,NA,TRBD1,TRBJ2-5,TRBV13
CASTLRGTEAFF,TGTGCCAGCACCCTCCGGGGAACTGAAGCTTTCTTT,NA,NA,TRBJ1-1,TRBV28
CASSPDGQANYGYTF,TGTGCCAGCAGCCCAGATGGACAGGCTAACTATGGCTACACCTTC,NA,TRBD1,TRBJ1-2,TRBV5-5
CASSLGGDSYEQYF,TGCGCCAGCAGCTTGGGCGGCGACTCCTACGAGCAGTACTTC,NA,NA,TRBJ2-7,TRBV5-1
CSVVQGIRSNEQFF,TGCAGCGTTGTACAGGGGATAAGGAGCAATGAGCAGTTCTTC,NA,TRBD1,TRBJ2-1,TRBV29-1
CASSIEPGAHQPQHF,TGTGCCAGTAGTATAGAACCAGGCGCACATCAGCCCCAGCATTTT,NA,NA,TRBJ1-5,TRBV19
CASSPSDMASYNEQFF,TGTGCCAGCAGCCCTTCGGACATGGCTTCCTACAATGAGCAGTTCTTC,few,NA,TRBJ2-1,TRBV7-6
CASSYGPLSYEQYF,TGTGCCAGCAGTTACGGGCCCCTCTCCTACGAGCAGTACTTC,once,NA,TRBJ2-7,TRBV6-5
CASSSTGTGLYNEQFF,TGTGCCAGCAGCTCCACCGGGACAGGCTTATACAATGAGCAGTTCTTC,NA,TRBD1,TRBJ2-1,TRBV7-9
CASSPIMGANTGAFF,TGCGCCAGCAGCCCTATAATGGGGGCAAACACTGGAGCTTTCTTT,NA,NA,TRBJ1-1,TRBV4-3